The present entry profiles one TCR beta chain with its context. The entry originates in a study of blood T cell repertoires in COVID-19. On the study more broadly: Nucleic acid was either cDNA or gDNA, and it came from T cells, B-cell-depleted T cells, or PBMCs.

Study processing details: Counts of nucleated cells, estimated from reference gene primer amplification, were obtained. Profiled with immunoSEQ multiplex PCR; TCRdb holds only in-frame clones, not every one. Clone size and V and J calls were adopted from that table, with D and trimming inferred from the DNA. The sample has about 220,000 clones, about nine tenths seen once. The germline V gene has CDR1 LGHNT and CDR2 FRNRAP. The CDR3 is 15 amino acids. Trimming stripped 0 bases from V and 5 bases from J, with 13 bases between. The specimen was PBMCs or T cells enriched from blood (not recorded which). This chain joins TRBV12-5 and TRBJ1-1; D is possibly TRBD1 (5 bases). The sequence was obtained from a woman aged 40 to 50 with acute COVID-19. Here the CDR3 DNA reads TGTGCTAGTGGTTTGGTTAGTGGCAGGGTAACTGAAGCTTTCTTT. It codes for CASGLVSGRVTEAFF.